This TCR beta chain was obtained from a study of blood T cell repertoires in COVID-19. Whole-study context: Sites across the United States, Italy and Spain contributed samples from acute and convalescent COVID-19.

Original handling: Amplification with reference gene primers provided the estimates of nucleated cell counts. The table came from immunoSEQ multiplex PCR; TCRdb's copy has only in-frame clones and leaves some out. V and J calls and clone size are given by that table; D and trimming were obtained from the DNA. The sample has 320,000 or so clones, around 86% seen once. The age range of participants was about 18 to 100 years, with residence in around 22 US areas. Recovery among Cohort 3 donors was established by two negative PCRs, clearance, or symptom resolution. The CDR3 runs to 14 residues. V lost 3 bases to trimming and J lost 7 bases, with 13 bases between them. CDR1 SGDLS and CDR2 YYNGEE come from the germline V gene.

The receptor's source is a man aged 60 to 75 who had recovered from COVID-19. V and J are TRBV9 and TRBJ2-2, with D perhaps TRBD1 (5 bases). The material sequenced was PBMCs or T cells enriched from blood (not recorded which). The CDR3 reads CASSETDLFGELFF. CDR3 DNA sequence: TGTGCCAGCAGCGAGACAGATCTCTTCGGGGAGCTGTTTTTT.